The entry below gives a single T cell receptor beta chain sequence along with its context. This record comes from a study of T cells expressing NK-cell markers. TCRdb re-called the 5' RACE reads, yielding one record per CDR3 amino acid sequence without DNA. Here the sample table reports about 450,000 distinct CDR3 sequences. Germline V gene sequence: CDR1 GTSNPN, CDR2 SVGIG (reference sequence). CDR3 length: 15 amino acids. Sequenced: blood T cells: a sorted CD56 or NKG2C T cell subset, CD4+ or CD8+ T cells, or bulk PBMC T cells (not recorded which). The TCR was taken from a woman between 18 and 69 years old in good health. This chain connects TRBV30 to TRBJ1-2; without DNA, the TCRdb call of TRBD1 cannot be checked. The CDR3 is CAWSYAGTGDYGYTF.